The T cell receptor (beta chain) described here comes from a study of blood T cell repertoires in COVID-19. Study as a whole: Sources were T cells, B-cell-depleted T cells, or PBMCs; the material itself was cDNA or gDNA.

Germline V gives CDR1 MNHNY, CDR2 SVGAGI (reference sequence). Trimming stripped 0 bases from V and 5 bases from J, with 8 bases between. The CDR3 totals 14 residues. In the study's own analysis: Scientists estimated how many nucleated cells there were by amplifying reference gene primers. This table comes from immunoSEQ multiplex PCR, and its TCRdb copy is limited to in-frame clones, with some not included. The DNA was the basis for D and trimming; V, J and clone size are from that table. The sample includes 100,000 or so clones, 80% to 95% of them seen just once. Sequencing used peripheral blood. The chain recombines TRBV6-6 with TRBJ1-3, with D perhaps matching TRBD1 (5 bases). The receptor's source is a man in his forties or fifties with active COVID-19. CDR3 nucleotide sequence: TGTGCCAGCAGTTACTCGAAGGGGAGAAACACCATATATTTT. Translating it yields CASSYSKGRNTIYF.